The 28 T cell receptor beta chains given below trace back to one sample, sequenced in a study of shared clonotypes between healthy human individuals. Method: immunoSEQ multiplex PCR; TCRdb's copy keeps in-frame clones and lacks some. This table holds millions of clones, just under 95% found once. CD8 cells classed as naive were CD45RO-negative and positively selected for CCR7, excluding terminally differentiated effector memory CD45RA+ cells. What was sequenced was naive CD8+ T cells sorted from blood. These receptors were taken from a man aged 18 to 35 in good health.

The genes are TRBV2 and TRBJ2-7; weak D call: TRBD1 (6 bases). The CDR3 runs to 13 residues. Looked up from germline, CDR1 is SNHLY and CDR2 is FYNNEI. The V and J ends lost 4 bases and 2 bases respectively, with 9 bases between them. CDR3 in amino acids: CASSAYRAYEQYF. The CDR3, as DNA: TGTGCCAGCAGTGCTTACAGGGCCTACGAGCAGTACTTC.

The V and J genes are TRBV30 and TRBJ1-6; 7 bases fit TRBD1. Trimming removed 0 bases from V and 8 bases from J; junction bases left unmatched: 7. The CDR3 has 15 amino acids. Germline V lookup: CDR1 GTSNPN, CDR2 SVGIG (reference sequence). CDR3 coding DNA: TGTGCCTGGAGTGTAGAGGGGACAGCTTATTCACCCCTCCACTTT. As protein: CAWSVEGTAYSPLHF.

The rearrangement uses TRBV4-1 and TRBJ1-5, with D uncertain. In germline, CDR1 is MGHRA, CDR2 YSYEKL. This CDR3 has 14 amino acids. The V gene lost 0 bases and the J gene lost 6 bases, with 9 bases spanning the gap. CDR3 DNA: TGCGCCAGCAGCCAAGAGGGTCACGGTCAGCCCCAGCATTTT. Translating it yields CASSQEGHGQPQHF.

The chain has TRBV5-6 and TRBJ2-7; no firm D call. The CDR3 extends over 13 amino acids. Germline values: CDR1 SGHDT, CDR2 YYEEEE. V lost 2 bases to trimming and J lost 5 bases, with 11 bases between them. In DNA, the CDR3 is TGTGCCAGCAGCTTTCCTCCAGCCGACGAGCAGTACTTC. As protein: CASSFPPADEQYF. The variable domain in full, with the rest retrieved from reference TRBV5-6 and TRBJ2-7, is DAGVTQSPTHLIKTRGQQVTLRCSPKSGHDTVSWYQQALGQGPQFIFQYYEEEERQRGNFPDRFSGHQFPNYSSELNVNALLLGDSALYLCASSFPPADEQYFGPGTRLTVT.

In DNA, the CDR3 is TGTGCCATCAGTGTAGGGGCCCAAGGGGAGATACAGCAGTATTTT. This codes for CAISVGAQGEIQQYF. This sequence joins TRBV10-3 and TRBJ2-3; D possibly uses TRBD1 or TRBD2 (5 bases each). The CDR3 has 15 amino acids. The germline V and J ends were trimmed by 4 bases and 11 bases, with 22 bases remaining between them. Germline V gene lookup returns CDR1 ENHRY and CDR2 SYGVKD.

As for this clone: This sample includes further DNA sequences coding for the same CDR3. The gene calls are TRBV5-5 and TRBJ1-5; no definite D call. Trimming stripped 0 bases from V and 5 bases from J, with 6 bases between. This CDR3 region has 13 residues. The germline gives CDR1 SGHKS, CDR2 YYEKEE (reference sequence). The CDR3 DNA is TGTGCCAGCAGCTTGGTGGGTGATCAGCCCCAGCATTTT. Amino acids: CASSLVGDQPQHF.

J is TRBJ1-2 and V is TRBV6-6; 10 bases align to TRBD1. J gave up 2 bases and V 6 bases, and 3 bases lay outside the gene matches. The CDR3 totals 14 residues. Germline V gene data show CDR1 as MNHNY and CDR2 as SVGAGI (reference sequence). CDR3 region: CASRSGQGNYGYTF. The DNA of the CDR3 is TGTGCCAGCAGGTCGGGACAGGGGAACTATGGCTACACCTTC.

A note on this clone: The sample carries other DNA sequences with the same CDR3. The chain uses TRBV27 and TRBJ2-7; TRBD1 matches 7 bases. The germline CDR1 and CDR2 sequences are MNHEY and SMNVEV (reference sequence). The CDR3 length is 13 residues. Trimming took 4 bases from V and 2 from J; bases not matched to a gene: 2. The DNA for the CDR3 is TGTGCCAGCAGTTACAGGGGTGCCTACGAGCAGTACTTC. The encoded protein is CASSYRGAYEQYF.

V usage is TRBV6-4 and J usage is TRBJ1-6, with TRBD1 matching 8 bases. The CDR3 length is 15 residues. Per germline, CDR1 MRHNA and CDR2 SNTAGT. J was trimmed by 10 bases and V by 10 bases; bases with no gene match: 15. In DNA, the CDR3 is TGTGCCAATTCGGGACAGGCCATCAACGGCTCACCCCTCCACTTT. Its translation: CANSGQAINGSPLHF.

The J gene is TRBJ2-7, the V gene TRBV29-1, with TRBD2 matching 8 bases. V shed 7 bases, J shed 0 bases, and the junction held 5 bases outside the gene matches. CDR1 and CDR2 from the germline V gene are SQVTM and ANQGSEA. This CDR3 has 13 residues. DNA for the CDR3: TGCAGCGGACGCGGGGGGACCTCCTACGAGCAGTACTTC. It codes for CSGRGGTSYEQYF.

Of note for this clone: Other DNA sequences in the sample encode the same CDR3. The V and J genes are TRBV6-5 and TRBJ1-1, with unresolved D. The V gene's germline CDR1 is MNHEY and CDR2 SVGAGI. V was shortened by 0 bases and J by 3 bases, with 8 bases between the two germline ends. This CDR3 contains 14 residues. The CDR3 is CASSYSEGDTEAFF. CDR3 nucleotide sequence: TGTGCCAGCAGTTACTCCGAGGGAGACACTGAAGCTTTCTTT.

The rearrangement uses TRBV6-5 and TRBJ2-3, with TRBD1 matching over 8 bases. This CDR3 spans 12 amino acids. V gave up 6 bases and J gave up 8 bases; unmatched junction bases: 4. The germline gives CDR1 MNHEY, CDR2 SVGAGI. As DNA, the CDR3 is TGTGCCAGCAGCCCCACAGGGGGTACGCAGTATTTT. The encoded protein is CASSPTGGTQYF.

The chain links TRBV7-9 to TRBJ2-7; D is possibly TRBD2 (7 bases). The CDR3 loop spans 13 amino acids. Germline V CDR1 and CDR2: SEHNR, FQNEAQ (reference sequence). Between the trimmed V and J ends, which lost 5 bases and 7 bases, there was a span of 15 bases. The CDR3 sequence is CASSQTGGWEQYF. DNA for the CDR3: TGTGCCAGCAGCCAGACGGGGGGCTGGGAGCAGTACTTC.

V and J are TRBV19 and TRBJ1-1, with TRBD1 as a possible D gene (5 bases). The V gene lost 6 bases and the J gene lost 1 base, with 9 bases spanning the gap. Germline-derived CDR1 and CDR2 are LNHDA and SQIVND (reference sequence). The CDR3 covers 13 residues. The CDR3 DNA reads TGTGCCAGTAGGAGCGGGGGGAACACTGAAGCTTTCTTT. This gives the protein CASRSGGNTEAFF.

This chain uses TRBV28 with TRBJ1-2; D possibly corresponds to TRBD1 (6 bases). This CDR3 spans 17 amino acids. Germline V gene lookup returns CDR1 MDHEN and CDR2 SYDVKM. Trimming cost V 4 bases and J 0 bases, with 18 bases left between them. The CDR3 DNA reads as TGTGCCAGCAGTTCCGACAAAGAGGACAGCGCTAACTATGGCTACACCTTC. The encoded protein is CASSSDKEDSANYGYTF.

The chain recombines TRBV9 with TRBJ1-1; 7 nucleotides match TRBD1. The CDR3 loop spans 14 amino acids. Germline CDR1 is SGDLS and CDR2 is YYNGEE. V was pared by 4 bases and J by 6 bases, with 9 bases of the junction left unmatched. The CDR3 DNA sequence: TGTGCCAGCAGCCCCGAAGGGCAGGGGGCTGAAGCTTTCTTT. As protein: CASSPEGQGAEAFF.

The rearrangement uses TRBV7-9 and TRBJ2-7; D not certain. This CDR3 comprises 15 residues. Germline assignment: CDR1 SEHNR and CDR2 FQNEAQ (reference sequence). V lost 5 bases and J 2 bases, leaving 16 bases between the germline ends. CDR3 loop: CASSPPTRPPYEQYF. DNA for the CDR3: TGTGCCAGCAGCCCCCCGACCCGACCCCCCTACGAGCAGTACTTC.

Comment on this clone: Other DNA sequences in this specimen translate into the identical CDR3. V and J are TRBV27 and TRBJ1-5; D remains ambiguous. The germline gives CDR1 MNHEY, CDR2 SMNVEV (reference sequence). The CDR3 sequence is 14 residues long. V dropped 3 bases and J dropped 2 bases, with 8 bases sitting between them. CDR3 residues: CASSFTGGNQPQHF. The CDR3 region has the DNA TGTGCCAGCAGTTTCACGGGTGGCAATCAGCCCCAGCATTTT.

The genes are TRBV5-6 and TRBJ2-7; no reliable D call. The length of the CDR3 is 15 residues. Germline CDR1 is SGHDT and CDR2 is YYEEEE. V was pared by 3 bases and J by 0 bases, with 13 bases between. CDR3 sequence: CASSYLQVSSYEQYF. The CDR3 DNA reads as TGTGCCAGCAGCTACCTTCAGGTTAGCTCCTACGAGCAGTACTTC. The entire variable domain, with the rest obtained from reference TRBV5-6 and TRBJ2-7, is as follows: DAGVTQSPTHLIKTRGQQVTLRCSPKSGHDTVSWYQQALGQGPQFIFQYYEEEERQRGNFPDRFSGHQFPNYSSELNVNALLLGDSALYLCASSYLQVSSYEQYFGPGTRLTVT.

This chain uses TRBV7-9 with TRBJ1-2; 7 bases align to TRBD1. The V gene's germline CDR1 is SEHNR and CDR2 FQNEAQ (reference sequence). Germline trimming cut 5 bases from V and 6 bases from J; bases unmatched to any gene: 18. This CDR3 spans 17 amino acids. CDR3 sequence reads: CASSPITRTGPNDGYTF. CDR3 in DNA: TGTGCCAGCAGCCCAATTACGAGGACAGGACCCAACGATGGCTACACCTTC.

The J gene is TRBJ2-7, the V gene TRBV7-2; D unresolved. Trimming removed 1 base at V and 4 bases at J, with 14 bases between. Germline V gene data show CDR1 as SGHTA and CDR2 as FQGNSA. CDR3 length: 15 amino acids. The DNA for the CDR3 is TGTGCCAGCAGCTTAGAGCCAGCCGGATCTTACGAGCAGTACTTC. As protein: CASSLEPAGSYEQYF.

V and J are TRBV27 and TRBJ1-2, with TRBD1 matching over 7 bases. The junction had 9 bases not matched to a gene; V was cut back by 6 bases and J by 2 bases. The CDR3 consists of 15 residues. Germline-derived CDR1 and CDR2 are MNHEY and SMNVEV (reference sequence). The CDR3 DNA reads TGTGCCAGCAGCCCCGGGACAGCCGTGAACTATGGCTACACCTTC. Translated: CASSPGTAVNYGYTF.

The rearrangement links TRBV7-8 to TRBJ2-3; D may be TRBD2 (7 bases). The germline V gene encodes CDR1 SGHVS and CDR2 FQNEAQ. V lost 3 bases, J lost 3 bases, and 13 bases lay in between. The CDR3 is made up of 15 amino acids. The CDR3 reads CASSFGGARTDTQYF. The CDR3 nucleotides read TGTGCCAGCAGCTTTGGGGGGGCCCGGACAGATACGCAGTATTTT. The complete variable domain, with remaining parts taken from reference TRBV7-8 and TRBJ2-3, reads GAGVSQSPRYKVAKRGQDVALRCDPISGHVSLFWYQQALGQGPEFLTYFQNEAQLDKSGLPSDRFFAERPEGSVSTLKIQRTQQEDSAVYLCASSFGGARTDTQYFGPGTRLTVL.

The CDR3 sequence is CASSSSNGILDGYTF. The CDR3 nucleotides are TGTGCCAGCAGCTCTTCCAACGGGATCCTCGATGGCTACACCTTC. This chain joins TRBV5-5 and TRBJ1-2; D not certain. In germline, CDR1 is SGHKS, CDR2 YYEKEE (reference sequence). There are 15 residues in the CDR3. The V and J ends lost 3 bases and 6 bases respectively, with 18 bases between them.

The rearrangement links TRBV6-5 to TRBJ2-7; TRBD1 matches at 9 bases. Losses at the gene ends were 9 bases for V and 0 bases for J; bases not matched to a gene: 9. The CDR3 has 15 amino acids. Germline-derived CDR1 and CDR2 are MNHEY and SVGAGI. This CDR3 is CASSTGTGSSYEQYF. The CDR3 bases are TGTGCCAGTTCCACCGGGACAGGGTCCTCCTACGAGCAGTACTTC.

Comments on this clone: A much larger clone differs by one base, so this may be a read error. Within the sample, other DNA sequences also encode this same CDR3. The CDR3 sequence: CSASEEHEQYF. The CDR3 nucleotides read TGCAGTGCTAGCGAAGAACACGAGCAGTACTTC. V usage is TRBV20-1 and J usage is TRBJ2-7, with unresolved D. Trimming took 3 bases from V and 5 from J, leaving 8 bases between them. This CDR3 region has 11 residues. The V gene's germline CDR1 is DFQATT and CDR2 SNEGSKA (reference sequence).

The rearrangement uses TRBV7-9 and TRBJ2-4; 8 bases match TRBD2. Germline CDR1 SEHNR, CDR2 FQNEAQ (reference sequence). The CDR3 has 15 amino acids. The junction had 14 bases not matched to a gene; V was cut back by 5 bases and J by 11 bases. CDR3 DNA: TGTGCCAGCAGCCCAGCTGGGACTAGTAGAGTGGTTCAGTACTTC. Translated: CASSPAGTSRVVQYF. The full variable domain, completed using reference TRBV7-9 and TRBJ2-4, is DTGVSQNPRHKITKRGQNVTFRCDPISEHNRLYWYRQTLGQGPEFLTYFQNEAQLEKSRLLSDRFSAERPKGSFSTLEIQRTEQGDSAMYLCASSPAGTSRVVQYFGAGTRLSVL.

CDR3 amino acids: CASSGTAYTGELFF. Here the CDR3 DNA reads TGTGCCAGCAGCGGGACAGCATACACCGGGGAGCTGTTTTTT. V usage is TRBV27 and J usage is TRBJ2-2; 7 bases are shared with TRBD1. Germline V gene lookup returns CDR1 MNHEY and CDR2 SMNVEV (reference sequence). The CDR3 totals 14 residues. With V trimmed by 6 bases and J by 3 bases, 4 bases remained unmatched.